Below are 13 T cell receptor beta chains sequenced from a single sample in a study of beta chain features in type 1 diabetes. Since all of the isolated RNA was reverse transcribed, expressed TCRB transcripts were what got sequenced. Measured with immunoSEQ multiplex PCR; TCRdb has only the in-frame clones, and not every one. Here the sample spans roughly 450,000 clones, about 15% being singletons. Sequences were obtained from naive CD4+ T cells from blood. These receptors came from a man aged 25 to 40 in good health.

This clone has a handful of counts. The J gene is TRBJ2-3, the V gene TRBV7-2; 13 bases align to TRBD2. Germline assignment: CDR1 SGHTA and CDR2 FQGNSA. V shed 4 bases, J shed 0 bases, and the junction held 10 bases outside the gene matches. CDR3 length: 19 amino acids. CDR3 in amino acids: CASSSHPGLAGFSTDTQYF. The CDR3, as DNA: TGTGCCAGCAGCTCCCATCCGGGACTAGCGGGGTTCAGCACAGATACGCAGTATTTT.

The chain recombines TRBV7-9 with TRBJ1-2; 9 bases map to TRBD1. J gave up 3 bases and V 5 bases, and 4 bases lay outside the gene matches. The CDR3 contains 14 residues. CDR1 is SEHNR and CDR2 is FQNEAQ in the germline V gene (reference sequence). The CDR3 loop reads CASSPQGADYGYTF. The CDR3 DNA is TGTGCCAGCAGCCCACAGGGGGCTGACTATGGCTACACCTTC.

This clone occurred a few times. This rearrangement joins TRBV5-4 to TRBJ2-7; 10 bases fit TRBD1. With V trimmed by 4 bases and J by 7 bases, 11 bases remained unmatched. There are 15 residues in the CDR3. Germline loops: CDR1 SGHNT, CDR2 YYREEE (reference sequence). DNA of the CDR3: TGTGCCAGCAGCCACGGACAGGGGGGCGAGAGTGAGCAGTACGTC. Translated, it gives CASSHGQGGESEQYV.

This clone was seen at least ten times. The chain recombines TRBV14 with TRBJ2-5; 13 bases are shared with TRBD2. CDR3 length: 15 residues. The germline V gene encodes CDR1 SGHDN and CDR2 FVKESK. Germline trimming cut 4 bases from V and 5 bases from J; bases unmatched to any gene: 4. The CDR3 DNA sequence: TGTGCCAGCAGCCCGGGACTAGCGGGGACGGAGACCCAGTACTTC. Residues: CASSPGLAGTETQYF.

The chain joins TRBV7-9 to TRBJ1-1, with a weak D call TRBD1 (5 bases). The V end lost 5 bases, the J end lost 2 bases, and 9 bases lay between the germline ends. The CDR3 contains 13 residues. Germline CDR1 is SEHNR and CDR2 is FQNEAQ (reference sequence). The CDR3: CASSAQGNTEAFF. CDR3 DNA: TGTGCCAGCAGCGCTCAGGGAAACACTGAAGCTTTCTTT.

This sequence joins TRBV5-4 and TRBJ1-1, with D perhaps matching TRBD1 (5 bases). The V gene's germline CDR1 is SGHNT and CDR2 YYREEE (reference sequence). Trimming removed 4 bases from V and 4 bases from J, with 14 bases in between. This CDR3 region has 14 residues. In DNA, the CDR3 is TGTGCCAGCAGCCTTAGGGAAGGGGCCACTGAAGCTTTCTTT. The encoded protein is CASSLREGATEAFF.

V and J are TRBV7-9 and TRBJ2-5; TRBD2 might be the D (5 bases). Trimming took off 1 base at V and 2 bases at J, with 14 bases between the two ends. CDR3 length: 16 amino acids. The germline V gene has CDR1 SEHNR and CDR2 FQNEAQ (reference sequence). For the CDR3, the DNA is TGTGCCAGCAGCTTAGGGCTGGGTGGACTTCAAGAGACCCAGTACTTC. Its translation is CASSLGLGGLQETQYF.

J is TRBJ2-7 and V is TRBV7-9; the D gene is possibly TRBD1 (6 bases). Germline V lookup: CDR1 SEHNR, CDR2 FQNEAQ (reference sequence). This CDR3 has 14 residues. V was clipped by 4 bases and J by 2 bases, with 12 bases between them. The CDR3 DNA sequence: TGTGCCAGCAGCTCTCGTGGGGGCGCCTACGAGCAGTACTTC. Its translation: CASSSRGGAYEQYF.

This clone was recorded a few times. This chain uses TRBV29-1 with TRBJ2-2, with D possibly called TRBD1 or TRBD2 (5 bases each). This CDR3 has 16 amino acids. The germline V gene encodes CDR1 SQVTM and CDR2 ANQGSEA. V was cut by 3 bases and J by 4 bases, with 18 bases left in between. The CDR3 is CSVESGQATPTGELFF. Here the CDR3 DNA reads TGCAGCGTTGAGTCGGGGCAGGCGACACCCACCGGGGAGCTGTTTTTT.

This chain uses TRBV6-5 with TRBJ2-1; TRBD2 agrees at 8 bases. Trimming at V came to 10 bases and at J to 7 bases, leaving 6 bases not matched to a gene. The CDR3 is 12 amino acids. Germline-derived CDR1 and CDR2 are MNHEY and SVGAGI. The CDR3 region is CATRLARNEQFF. In nucleotides, the CDR3 is TGTGCCACCCGACTAGCGAGAAATGAGCAGTTCTTC.

The rearrangement uses TRBV10-3 and TRBJ2-7; D call uncertain. V lost 2 bases to trimming and J lost 4 bases, with 12 bases between them. The CDR3 sequence is 14 residues long. Germline values: CDR1 ENHRY, CDR2 SYGVKD. This CDR3 is CAISETASEYEQYV. As DNA, the CDR3 is TGTGCCATCAGTGAGACAGCTTCCGAGTACGAGCAGTACGTC.

The rearrangement uses TRBV9 and TRBJ1-4, with a tentative D call TRBD1 (5 bases). Germline CDR1 reads SGDLS; CDR2 reads YYNGEE. Trimming removed 3 bases from V and 5 bases from J, with 8 bases in between. This CDR3 has 13 amino acids. CDR3 in amino acids: CASSGQNNEKLFF. The CDR3 DNA reads TGTGCCAGCAGCGGACAGAACAATGAAAAACTGTTTTTT.

This clone occurred a few times. The chain couples TRBV2 to TRBJ2-5, with D perhaps TRBD1 (5 bases). The CDR3 spans 12 residues. Trimming removed 3 bases at V and 6 bases at J, with 8 bases between. Germline-derived CDR1 and CDR2 are SNHLY and FYNNEI. The CDR3 here is CASSDRVQTQYF. The CDR3 region has the DNA TGTGCCAGCAGTGACAGGGTGCAGACCCAGTACTTC.